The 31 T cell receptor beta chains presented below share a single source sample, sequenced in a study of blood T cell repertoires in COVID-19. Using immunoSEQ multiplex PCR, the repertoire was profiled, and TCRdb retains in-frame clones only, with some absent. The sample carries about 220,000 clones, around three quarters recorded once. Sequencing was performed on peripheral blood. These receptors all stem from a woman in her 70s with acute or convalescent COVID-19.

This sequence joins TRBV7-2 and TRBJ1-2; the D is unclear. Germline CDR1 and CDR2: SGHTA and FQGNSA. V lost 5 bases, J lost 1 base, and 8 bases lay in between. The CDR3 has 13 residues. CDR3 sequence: CASSADINYGYTF. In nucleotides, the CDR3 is TGTGCCAGCAGCGCGGATATTAACTATGGCTACACCTTC.

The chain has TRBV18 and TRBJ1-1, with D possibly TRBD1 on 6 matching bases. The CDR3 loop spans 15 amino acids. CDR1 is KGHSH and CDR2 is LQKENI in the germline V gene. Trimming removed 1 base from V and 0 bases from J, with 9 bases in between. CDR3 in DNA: TGTGCCAGCTCACCACAGGGACAATTGAACACTGAAGCTTTCTTT. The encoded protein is CASSPQGQLNTEAFF.

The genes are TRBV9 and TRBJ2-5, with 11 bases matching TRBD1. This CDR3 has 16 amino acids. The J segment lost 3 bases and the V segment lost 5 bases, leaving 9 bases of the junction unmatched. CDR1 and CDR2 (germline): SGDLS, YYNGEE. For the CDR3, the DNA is TGTGCCAGCAGTACAACCGGGACAGGGGGGAAAGAGACCCAGTACTTC. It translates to CASSTTGTGGKETQYF.

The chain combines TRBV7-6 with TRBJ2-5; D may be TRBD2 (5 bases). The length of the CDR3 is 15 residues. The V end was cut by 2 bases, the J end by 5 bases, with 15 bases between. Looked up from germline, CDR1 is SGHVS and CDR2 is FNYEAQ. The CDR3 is CASSLRVGVWETQYF. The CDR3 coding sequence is TGTGCCAGCAGCTTAAGGGTCGGGGTCTGGGAGACCCAGTACTTC.

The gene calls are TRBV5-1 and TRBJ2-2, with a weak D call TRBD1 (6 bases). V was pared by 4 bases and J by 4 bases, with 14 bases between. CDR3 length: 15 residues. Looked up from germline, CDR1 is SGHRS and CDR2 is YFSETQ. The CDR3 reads CASSTTGSGTGELFF. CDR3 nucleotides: TGCGCCAGCAGCACAACAGGGTCGGGCACCGGGGAGCTGTTTTTT.

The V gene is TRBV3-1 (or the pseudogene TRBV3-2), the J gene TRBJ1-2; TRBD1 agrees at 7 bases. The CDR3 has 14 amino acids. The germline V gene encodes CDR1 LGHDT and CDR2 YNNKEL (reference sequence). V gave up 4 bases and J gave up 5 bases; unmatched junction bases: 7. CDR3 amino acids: CASSRSTGSYGYTF. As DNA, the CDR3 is TGTGCCAGCAGCCGCTCGACAGGGAGTTATGGCTACACCTTC.

The CDR3 is CASSYVRDTQYF. The CDR3, as DNA: TGTGCCAGCAGTTACGTGAGGGATACGCAGTATTTT. The chain links TRBV6-2 or TRBV6-3 to TRBJ2-3, with D uncertain. The ends were cut back, 2 bases at V and 6 bases at J, with 6 bases in the middle. CDR1 and CDR2 (germline): MNHEY, SVGEGT. CDR3 length: 12 amino acids.

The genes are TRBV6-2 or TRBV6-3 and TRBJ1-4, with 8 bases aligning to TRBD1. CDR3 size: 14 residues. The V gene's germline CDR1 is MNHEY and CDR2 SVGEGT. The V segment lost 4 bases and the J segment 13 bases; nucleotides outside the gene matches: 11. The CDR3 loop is CASSSTITGGGLFF. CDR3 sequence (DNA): TGTGCCAGCAGTTCCACTATTACAGGGGGTGGACTGTTTTTT.

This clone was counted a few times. The DNA for the CDR3 is TGTGCCAGCAGTACCCAGGGTATGGCCGGGGAGCTGTTTTTT. This sequence encodes CASSTQGMAGELFF. The chain has TRBV6-5 and TRBJ2-2; possibly TRBD1 for D (5 bases). The V gene lost 5 bases and the J gene lost 6 bases, with 13 bases spanning the gap. From germline, CDR1 is MNHEY and CDR2 SVGAGI. CDR3 length: 14 amino acids.

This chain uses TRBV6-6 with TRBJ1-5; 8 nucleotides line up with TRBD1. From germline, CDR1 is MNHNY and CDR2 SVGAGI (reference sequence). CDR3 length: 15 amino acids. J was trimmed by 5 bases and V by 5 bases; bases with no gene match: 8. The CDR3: CASSLGTGADQPQHF. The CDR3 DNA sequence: TGTGCCAGCAGTCTCGGGACAGGCGCCGATCAGCCCCAGCATTTT.

This CDR3 reads CSGRSLRGEAFF. DNA of the CDR3: TGCAGCGGACGGTCCTTAAGGGGTGAAGCTTTCTTT. The V gene is TRBV29-1, the J gene TRBJ1-1; the D gene is possibly TRBD1 (5 bases). Looked up from germline, CDR1 is SQVTM and CDR2 is ANQGSEA. Trimming left V 7 bases short and J 7 bases short, with 16 bases between. The CDR3 runs to 12 residues. Full variable domain (outside the CDR3, taken from reference TRBV29-1 and TRBJ1-1): SAVISQKPSRDICQRGTSLTIQCQVDSQVTMMFWYRQQPGQSLTLIATANQGSEATYESGFVIDKFPISRPNLTFSTLTVSNMSPEDSSIYLCSGRSLRGEAFFGQGTRLTVV.

The DNA for the CDR3 is TGTGCCTGGAGCCGGGGGAACAGGGGCCATTCACCCCTCCACTTT. This translates into CAWSRGNRGHSPLHF. This sequence joins TRBV30 and TRBJ1-6, with 7 bases aligning to TRBD1. This CDR3 has 15 amino acids. The V and J ends lost 3 bases and 8 bases, in that order; junction bases with no gene match: 10. From germline, CDR1 is GTSNPN and CDR2 SVGIG (reference sequence).

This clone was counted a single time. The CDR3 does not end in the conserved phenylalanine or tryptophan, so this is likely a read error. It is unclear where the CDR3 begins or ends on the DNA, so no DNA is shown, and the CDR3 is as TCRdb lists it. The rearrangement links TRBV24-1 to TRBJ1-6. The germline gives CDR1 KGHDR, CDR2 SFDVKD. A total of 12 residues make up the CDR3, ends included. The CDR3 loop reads CATSEWGPGTPG.

CDR3 sequence: CASSFGVSNQPQHF. Here the CDR3 DNA reads TGTGCCAGCAGCTTCGGGGTTAGCAATCAGCCCCAGCATTTT. This chain connects TRBV7-8 to TRBJ1-5; D is uncertain. CDR3 size: 14 residues. Germline CDR1 reads SGHVS; CDR2 reads FQNEAQ. Trimming took off 3 bases at V and 0 bases at J, with 6 bases between the two ends.

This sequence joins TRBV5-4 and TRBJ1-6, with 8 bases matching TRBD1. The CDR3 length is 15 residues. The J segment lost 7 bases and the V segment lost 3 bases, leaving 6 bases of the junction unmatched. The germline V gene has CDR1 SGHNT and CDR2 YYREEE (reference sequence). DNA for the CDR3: TGTGCCAGCAGCTCCGGACAGGGAGGGAATTCACCCCTCCACTTT. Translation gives CASSSGQGGNSPLHF. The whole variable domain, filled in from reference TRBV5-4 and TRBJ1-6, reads ETGVTQSPTHLIKTRGQQVTLRCSSQSGHNTVSWYQQALGQGPQFIFQYYREEENGRGNFPPRFSGLQFPNYSSELNVNALELDDSALYLCASSSGQGGNSPLHFGNGTRLTVT.

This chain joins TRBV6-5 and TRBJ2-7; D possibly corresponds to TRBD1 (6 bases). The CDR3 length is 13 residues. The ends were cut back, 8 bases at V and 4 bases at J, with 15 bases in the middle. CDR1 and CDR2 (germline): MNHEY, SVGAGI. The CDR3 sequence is CASAKTDRYEQYV. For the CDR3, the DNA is TGTGCCAGCGCAAAGACAGACAGGTACGAGCAGTACGTC.

DNA for the CDR3: TGTGCCACCACGAAGCGGGGGACCGCCTCCACAGATACGCAGTATTTT. Translating gives CATTKRGTASTDTQYF. This sequence joins TRBV7-8 and TRBJ2-3; 8 bases fit TRBD2. The CDR3 has 16 residues. The V gene's germline CDR1 is SGHVS and CDR2 FQNEAQ. After removal of 10 bases from V and 2 bases from J, the junction contained 14 bases not matched to a gene.

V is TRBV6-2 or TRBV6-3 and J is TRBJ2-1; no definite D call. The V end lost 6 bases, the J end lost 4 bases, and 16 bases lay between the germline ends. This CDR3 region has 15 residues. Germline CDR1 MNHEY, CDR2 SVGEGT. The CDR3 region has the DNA TGTGCCAGCAGCTCCCTGAATAAGCCTTACAATGAGCAGTTCTTC. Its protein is CASSSLNKPYNEQFF.

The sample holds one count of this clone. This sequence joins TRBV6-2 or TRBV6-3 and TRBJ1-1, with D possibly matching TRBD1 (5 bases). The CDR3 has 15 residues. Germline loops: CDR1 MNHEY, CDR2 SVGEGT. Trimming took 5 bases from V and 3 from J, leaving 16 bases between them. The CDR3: CASSGDVGRYTEAFF. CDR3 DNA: TGTGCCAGCAGTGGAGACGTGGGGCGGTACACTGAAGCTTTCTTT.

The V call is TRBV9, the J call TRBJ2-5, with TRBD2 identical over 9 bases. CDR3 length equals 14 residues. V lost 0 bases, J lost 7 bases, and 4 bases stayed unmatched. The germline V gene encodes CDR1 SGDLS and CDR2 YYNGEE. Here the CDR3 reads CASSVAERGATQYF. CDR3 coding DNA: TGTGCCAGCAGCGTAGCGGAGCGGGGGGCGACCCAGTACTTC.

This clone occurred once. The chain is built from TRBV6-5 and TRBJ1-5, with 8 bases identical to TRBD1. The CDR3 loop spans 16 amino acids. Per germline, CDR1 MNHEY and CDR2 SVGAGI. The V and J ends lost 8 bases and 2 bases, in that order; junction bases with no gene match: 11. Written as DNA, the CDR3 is TGTGCCAGCGGTTCAGGGGCAGGGGGCCGCAATCAGCCCCAGCATTTT. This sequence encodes CASGSGAGGRNQPQHF.

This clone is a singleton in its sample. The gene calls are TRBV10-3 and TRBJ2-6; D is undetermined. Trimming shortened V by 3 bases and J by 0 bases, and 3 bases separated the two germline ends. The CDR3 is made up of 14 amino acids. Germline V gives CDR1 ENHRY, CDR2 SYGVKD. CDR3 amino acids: CAISDYSGANVLTF. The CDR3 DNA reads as TGTGCCATCAGTGATTACTCTGGGGCCAACGTCCTGACTTTC.

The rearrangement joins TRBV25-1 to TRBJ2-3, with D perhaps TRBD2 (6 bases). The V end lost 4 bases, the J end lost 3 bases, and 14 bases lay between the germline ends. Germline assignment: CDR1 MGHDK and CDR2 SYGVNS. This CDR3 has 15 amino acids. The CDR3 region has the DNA TGTGCCAGCAGTGGGGCCCTAGCGAGGACAGATACGCAGTATTTT. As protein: CASSGALARTDTQYF.

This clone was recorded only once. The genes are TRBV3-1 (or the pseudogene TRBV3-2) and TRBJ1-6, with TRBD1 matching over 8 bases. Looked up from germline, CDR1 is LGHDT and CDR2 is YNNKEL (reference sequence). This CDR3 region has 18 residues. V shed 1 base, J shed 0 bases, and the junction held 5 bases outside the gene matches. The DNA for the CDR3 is TGTGCCAGCAGCCAAGCCCGGGACAGGAGCTCCTATAATTCACCCCTCCACTTT. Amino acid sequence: CASSQARDRSSYNSPLHF.

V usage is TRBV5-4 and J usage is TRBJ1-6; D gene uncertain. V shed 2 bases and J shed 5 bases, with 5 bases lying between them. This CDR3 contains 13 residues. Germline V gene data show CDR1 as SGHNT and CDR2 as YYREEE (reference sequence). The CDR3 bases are TGTGCCAGCAGCTTATCCGATAATTCACCCCTCCACTTT. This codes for CASSLSDNSPLHF.

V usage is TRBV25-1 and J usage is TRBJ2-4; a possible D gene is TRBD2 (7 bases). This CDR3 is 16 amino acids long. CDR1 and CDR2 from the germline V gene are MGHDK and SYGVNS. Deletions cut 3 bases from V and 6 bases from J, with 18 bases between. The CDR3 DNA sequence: TGTGCCAGCAGTGACCCCCTCGGGGAGGGGGGAAACATTCAGTACTTC. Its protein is CASSDPLGEGGNIQYF.

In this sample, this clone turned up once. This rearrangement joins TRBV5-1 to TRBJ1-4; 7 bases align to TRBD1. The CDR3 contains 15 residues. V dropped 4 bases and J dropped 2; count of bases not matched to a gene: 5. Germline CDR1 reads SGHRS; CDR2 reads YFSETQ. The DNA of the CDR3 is TGCGCCAGCAGCCGAAACAGGGGTACTAATGAAAAACTGTTTTTT. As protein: CASSRNRGTNEKLFF.

The CDR3 reads CASSLGDSRASPLHF. CDR3 in DNA: TGTGCCAGCAGCCTGGGGGACAGCCGCGCGTCACCCCTCCACTTT. The rearrangement links TRBV3-1 (or the pseudogene TRBV3-2) to TRBJ1-6; 7 bases are shared with TRBD1. With V trimmed by 4 bases and J by 10 bases, 10 bases remained unmatched. Germline V gene data show CDR1 as LGHDT and CDR2 as YNNKEL (reference sequence). The CDR3 extends over 15 amino acids.

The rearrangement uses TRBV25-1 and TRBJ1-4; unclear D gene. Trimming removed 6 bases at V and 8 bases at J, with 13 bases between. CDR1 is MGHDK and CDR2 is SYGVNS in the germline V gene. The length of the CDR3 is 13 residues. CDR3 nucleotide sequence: TGTGCCAGCAGACCCGTCCAGGAAGAAAAACTGTTTTTT. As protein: CASRPVQEEKLFF.

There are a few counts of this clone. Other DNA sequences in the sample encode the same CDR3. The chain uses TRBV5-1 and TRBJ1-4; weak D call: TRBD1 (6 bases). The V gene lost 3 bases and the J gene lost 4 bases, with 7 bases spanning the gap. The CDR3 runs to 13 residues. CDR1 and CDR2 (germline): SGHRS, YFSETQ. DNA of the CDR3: TGCGCCAGCAGCTCACAGGGTAATGAAAAACTGTTTTTT. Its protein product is CASSSQGNEKLFF.

The CDR3 DNA is TGTGCCAGCAGCGTAGTATCCAGCGGAGCAGATACGCAGTATTTT. Amino acid sequence: CASSVVSSGADTQYF. The chain is built from TRBV9 and TRBJ2-3; possibly TRBD2 for D (5 bases). This CDR3 region has 15 residues. Trimming stripped 0 bases from V and 4 bases from J, with 12 bases between. Looked up from germline, CDR1 is SGDLS and CDR2 is YYNGEE.